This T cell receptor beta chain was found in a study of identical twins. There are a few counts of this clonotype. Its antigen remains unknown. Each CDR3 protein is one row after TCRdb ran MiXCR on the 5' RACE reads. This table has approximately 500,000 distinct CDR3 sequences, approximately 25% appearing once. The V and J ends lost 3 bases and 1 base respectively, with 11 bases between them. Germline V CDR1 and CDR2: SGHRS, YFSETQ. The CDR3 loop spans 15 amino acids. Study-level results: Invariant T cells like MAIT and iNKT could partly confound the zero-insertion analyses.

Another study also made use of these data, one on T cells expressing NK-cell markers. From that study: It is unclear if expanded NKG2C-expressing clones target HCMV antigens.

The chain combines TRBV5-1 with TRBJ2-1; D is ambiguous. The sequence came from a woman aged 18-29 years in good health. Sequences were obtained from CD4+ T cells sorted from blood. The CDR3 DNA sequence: TGCGCCAGCAGCTCTGGTATCTCTTCCTACAATGAGCAGTTCTTC. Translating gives CASSSGISSYNEQFF.